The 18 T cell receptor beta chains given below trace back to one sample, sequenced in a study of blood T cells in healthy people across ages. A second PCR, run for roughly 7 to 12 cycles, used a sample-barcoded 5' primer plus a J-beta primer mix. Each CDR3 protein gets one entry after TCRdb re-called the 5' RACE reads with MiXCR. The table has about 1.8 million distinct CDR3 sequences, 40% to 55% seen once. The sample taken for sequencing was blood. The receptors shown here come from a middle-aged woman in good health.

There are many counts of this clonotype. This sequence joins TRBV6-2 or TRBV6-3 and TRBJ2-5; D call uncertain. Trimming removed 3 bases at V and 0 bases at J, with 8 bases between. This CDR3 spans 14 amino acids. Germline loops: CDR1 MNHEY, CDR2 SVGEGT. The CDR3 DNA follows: TGTGCCAGCAGTTATGTCGGGTACCAAGAGACCCAGTACTTC. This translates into CASSYVGYQETQYF.

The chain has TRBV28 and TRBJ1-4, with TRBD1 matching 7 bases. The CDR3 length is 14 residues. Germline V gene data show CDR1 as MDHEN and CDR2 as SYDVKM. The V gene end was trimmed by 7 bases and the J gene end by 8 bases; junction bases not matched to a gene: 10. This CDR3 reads CASTPGTVWEKLFF. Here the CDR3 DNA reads TGTGCCAGCACCCCTGGGACAGTATGGGAAAAACTGTTTTTT.

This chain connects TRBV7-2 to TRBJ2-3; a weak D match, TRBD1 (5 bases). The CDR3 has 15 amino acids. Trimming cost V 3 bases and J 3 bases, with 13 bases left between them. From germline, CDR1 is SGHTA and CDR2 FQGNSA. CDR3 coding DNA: TGTGCCAGCAGCTTTAGGTCAGGGTCTACAGATACGCAGTATTTT. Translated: CASSFRSGSTDTQYF.

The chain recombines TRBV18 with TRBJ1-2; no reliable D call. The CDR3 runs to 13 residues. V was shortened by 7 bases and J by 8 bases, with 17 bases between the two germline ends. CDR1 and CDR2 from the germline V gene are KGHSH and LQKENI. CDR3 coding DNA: TGTGCCAGCTTCCGACCCGATTATTCGGGCTACACCTTC. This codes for CASFRPDYSGYTF.

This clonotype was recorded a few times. The CDR3: CASSRMRGLETQYF. The CDR3 nucleotides are TGCGCCAGCAGCCGAATGCGGGGGTTGGAGACCCAGTACTTC. V usage is TRBV4-1 and J usage is TRBJ2-5, with 7 bases fitting TRBD2. The CDR3 covers 14 residues. V dropped 4 bases and J dropped 5; count of bases not matched to a gene: 7. Looked up from germline, CDR1 is MGHRA and CDR2 is YSYEKL.

The DNA for the CDR3 is TGCGCCAGCAGCCAAGGGCCGGGACAGGGGTTCCGCGAGCAGTACTTC. Its translation is CASSQGPGQGFREQYF. The V gene is TRBV4-1, the J gene TRBJ2-4; 10 bases are a match to TRBD1. The J call is doubtful: the DNA matches TRBJ2-7 better. Germline-derived CDR1 and CDR2 are MGHRA and YSYEKL. The CDR3 covers 16 residues.

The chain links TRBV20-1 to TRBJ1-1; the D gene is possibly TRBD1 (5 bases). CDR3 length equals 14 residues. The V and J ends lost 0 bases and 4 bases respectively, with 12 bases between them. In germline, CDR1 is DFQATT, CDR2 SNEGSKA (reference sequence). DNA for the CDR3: TGCAGTGCTAGAGATTGGCAGGGAGGCACTGAAGCTTTCTTT. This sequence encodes CSARDWQGGTEAFF.

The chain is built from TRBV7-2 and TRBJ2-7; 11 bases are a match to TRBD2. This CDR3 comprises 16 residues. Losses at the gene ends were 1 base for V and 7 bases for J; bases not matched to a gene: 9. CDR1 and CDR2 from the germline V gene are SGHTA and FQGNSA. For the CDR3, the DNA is TGTGCCAGCAGCTTAGAAGTTGGGCTAGCGGGGGGTGAGCAGTACTTC. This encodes CASSLEVGLAGGEQYF.

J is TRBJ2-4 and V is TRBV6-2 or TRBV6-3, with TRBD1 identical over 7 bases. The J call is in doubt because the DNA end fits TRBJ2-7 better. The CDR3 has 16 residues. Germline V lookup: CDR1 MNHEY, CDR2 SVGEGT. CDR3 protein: CASTNALGGAFYEQYF. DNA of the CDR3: TGTGCCAGCACCAATGCTTTAGGGGGCGCTTTCTACGAGCAGTACTTC.

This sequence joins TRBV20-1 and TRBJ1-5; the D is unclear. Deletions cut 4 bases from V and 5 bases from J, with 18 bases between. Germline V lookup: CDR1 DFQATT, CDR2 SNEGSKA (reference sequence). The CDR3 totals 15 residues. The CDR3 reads CSATRGRDSDQPQHF. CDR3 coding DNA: TGCAGTGCTACTAGAGGCCGGGATTCGGATCAGCCCCAGCATTTT.

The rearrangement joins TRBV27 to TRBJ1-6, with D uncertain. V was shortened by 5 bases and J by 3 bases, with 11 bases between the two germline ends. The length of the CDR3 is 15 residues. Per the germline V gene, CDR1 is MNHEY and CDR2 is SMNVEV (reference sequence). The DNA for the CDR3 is TGTGCCAGCAGTCCCGCCGAGGACTATAATTCACCCCTCCACTTT. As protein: CASSPAEDYNSPLHF.

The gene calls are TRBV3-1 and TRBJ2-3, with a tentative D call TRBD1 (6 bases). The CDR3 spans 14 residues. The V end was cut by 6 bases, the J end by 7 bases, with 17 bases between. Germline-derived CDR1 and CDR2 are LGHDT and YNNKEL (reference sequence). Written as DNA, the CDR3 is TGTGCCAGCAGTACAGGGTTTCGATCCAATACGCAGTATTTT. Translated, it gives CASSTGFRSNTQYF.

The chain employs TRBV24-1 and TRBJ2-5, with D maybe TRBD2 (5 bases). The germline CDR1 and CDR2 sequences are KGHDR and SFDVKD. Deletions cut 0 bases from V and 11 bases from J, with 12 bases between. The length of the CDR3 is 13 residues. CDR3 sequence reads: CATSDLSGNEQYF. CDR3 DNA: TGTGCCACCAGTGATTTGAGCGGCAATGAGCAGTACTTC.

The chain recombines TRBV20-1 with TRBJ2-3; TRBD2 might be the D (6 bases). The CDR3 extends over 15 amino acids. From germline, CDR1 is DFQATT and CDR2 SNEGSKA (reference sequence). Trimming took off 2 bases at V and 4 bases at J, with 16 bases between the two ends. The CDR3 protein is CSARPSGGAADTQYF. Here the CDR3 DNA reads TGCAGTGCTAGACCTTCCGGAGGGGCGGCAGATACGCAGTATTTT.

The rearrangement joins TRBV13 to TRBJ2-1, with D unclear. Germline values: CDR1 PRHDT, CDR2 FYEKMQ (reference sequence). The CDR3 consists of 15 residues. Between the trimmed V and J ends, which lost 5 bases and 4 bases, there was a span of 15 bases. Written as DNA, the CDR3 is TGTGCCAGCAGCAGTAGTAGGAGACTTTACAATGAGCAGTTCTTC. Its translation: CASSSSRRLYNEQFF.

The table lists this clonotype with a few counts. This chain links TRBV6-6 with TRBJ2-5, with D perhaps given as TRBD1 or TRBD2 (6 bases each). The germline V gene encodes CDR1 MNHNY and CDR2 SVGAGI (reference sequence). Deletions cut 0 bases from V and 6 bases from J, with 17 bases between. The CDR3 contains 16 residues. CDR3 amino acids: CASSYSPSRGGKTQYF. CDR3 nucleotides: TGTGCCAGCAGTTACTCTCCCAGCAGGGGAGGAAAGACCCAGTACTTC.

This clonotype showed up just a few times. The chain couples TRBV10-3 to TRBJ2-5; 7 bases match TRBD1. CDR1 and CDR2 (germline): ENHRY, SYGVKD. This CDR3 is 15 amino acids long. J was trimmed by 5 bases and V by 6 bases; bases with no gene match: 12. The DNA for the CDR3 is TGTGCCATCAGCGAAGGGACAGCCGCTCGGGAGACCCAGTACTTC. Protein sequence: CAISEGTAARETQYF.

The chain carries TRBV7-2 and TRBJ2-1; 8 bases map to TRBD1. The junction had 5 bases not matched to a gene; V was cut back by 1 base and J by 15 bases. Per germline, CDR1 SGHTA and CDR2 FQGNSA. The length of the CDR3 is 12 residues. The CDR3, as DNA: TGTGCCAGCAGCTTAGAAGGACAGGGTCGGTTCTTC. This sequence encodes CASSLEGQGRFF.